Listed below are T cell receptor beta chains from one sample, sequenced in a study of CD8 T cells in ankylosing spondylitis. TCRdb fed the 5' RACE reads into MiXCR, producing one record per CDR3 protein. The table includes approximately 45,000 distinct CDR3 sequences, approximately 11% detected once. The sequenced sample consisted of blood, either unsorted or a sorted T cell fraction (not recorded which). These receptors were obtained from a male donor with ankylosing spondylitis or in good health (not recorded which). Each CDR3 is given with its conserved first and last residue. The D gene is left open where the match is weak. Clone size, where shown, is once, few, many, or a class for clones that have expanded.

v_call	clone_size	j_call	d_call	cdr3_aa	cdr3_nt
TRBV5-1	few	TRBJ2-3	TRBD2	CASSDLAGGADTQYF	TGCGCCAGCAGCGACCTAGCGGGGGGTGCAGATACGCAGTATTTT
TRBV12-3/TRBV12-4	many	TRBJ2-2	NA	CASSGSRDGELFF	TGTGCCAGCAGTGGCTCCAGGGACGGGGAGCTGTTTTTT
TRBV29-1	many	TRBJ2-7	NA	CSVEVAYEQYF	TGCAGCGTTGAAGTGGCATACGAGCAGTACTTC
TRBV12-3/TRBV12-4	many	TRBJ1-1	TRBD1	CASSPTGGAENTEAFF	TGTGCCAGCAGTCCTACAGGGGGCGCGGAGAACACTGAAGCTTTCTTT
TRBV3-1	many	TRBJ2-5	NA	CASSRRRGETQYF	TGTGCCAGCAGCCGCCGACGTGGAGAGACCCAGTACTTC
TRBV29-1	many	TRBJ1-1	NA	CSVGEGRGSTEAFF	TGCAGCGTTGGGGAGGGTAGGGGGAGTACTGAAGCTTTCTTT
TRBV19	NA	TRBJ2-1	TRBD2	CASSWVSGALFYNEQFF	TGTGCCAGTAGTTGGGTTAGCGGGGCTTTATTTTACAATGAGCAGTTCTTC
TRBV12-3/TRBV12-4	many	TRBJ1-5	NA	CASSWGVPQPQHF	TGTGCCAGCAGCTGGGGGGTCCCTCAGCCCCAGCATTTT
TRBV20-1	NA	TRBJ2-3	NA	CCATQDLASPSTDTQYF	TGCTGCGCAACCCAAGACCTAGCTTCCCCTAGCACAGATACGCAGTATTTT
TRBV3-1	many	TRBJ2-5	TRBD2	CASSQGRRGGVETQYF	TGTGCCAGCAGCCAAGGTCGGCGGGGAGGGGTGGAGACCCAGTACTTC
TRBV6-1	once	TRBJ2-3	NA	CASSRGGQNTDTQYF	TGTGCCAGCAGCAGGGGCGGACAGAACACAGATACGCAGTATTTT
TRBV5-5	few	TRBJ1-2	NA	CASSLPQAVKGYTF	TGTGCCAGCAGCTTACCACAGGCGGTTAAGGGCTACACCTTC
TRBV5-1	many	TRBJ2-7	NA	CASSARQANYEQYF	TGCGCCAGCAGCGCACGACAGGCAAACTACGAGCAGTACTTC
TRBV29-1	many	TRBJ2-7	NA	CSAGGQGAGEQYF	TGCAGCGCCGGGGGGCAGGGGGCTGGGGAGCAGTACTTC
TRBV20-1	NA	TRBJ2-1	TRBD2	CSASGGGIYNEQFF	TGCAGTGCTAGTGGGGGAGGGATCTACAATGAGCAGTTCTTC
TRBV19	few	TRBJ2-1	NA	CASRMGIYSYNEQFF	TGTGCCAGTAGGATGGGCATTTACTCCTACAATGAGCAGTTCTTC
TRBV18	many	TRBJ2-2	NA	CASSQSSGTPNTGELFF	TGTGCCAGCTCCCAATCCTCCGGGACACCGAACACCGGGGAGCTGTTTTTT
TRBV29-1	many	TRBJ2-1	TRBD1	CSVETQGDYNEQFF	TGCAGCGTTGAAACACAGGGGGACTACAATGAGCAGTTCTTC
TRBV4-2	many	TRBJ1-6	NA	CASSQDYKGRNSPLHF	TGTGCCAGCAGCCAAGATTATAAGGGCCGAAATTCACCCCTCCACTTT
TRBV6-4	few	TRBJ2-2	TRBD1	CASRTGGTGELFF	TGTGCCAGCCGGACAGGGGGAACCGGGGAGCTGTTTTTT
TRBV5-5	many	TRBJ2-3	NA	CASSSPSTPDTQYF	TGTGCCAGCAGCTCCCCCTCCACGCCGGATACGCAGTATTTT
TRBV12-3/TRBV12-4	many	TRBJ2-3	NA	CASSLGGTQYF	TGTGCCAGCAGTTTAGGGGGTACGCAGTATTTT
TRBV5-1	many	TRBJ1-1	TRBD1	CASSSGQKAFF	TGCGCCAGCAGCTCGGGACAGAAAGCTTTCTTT
TRBV6-4	many	TRBJ2-3	NA	CASQDSSSTDTQYF	TGTGCCAGTCAAGACAGTTCCAGCACAGATACGCAGTATTTT
TRBV12-3/TRBV12-4	many	TRBJ1-5	NA	CASSPGGGQPQHF	TGTGCCAGCAGCCCTGGAGGTGGCCAGCCCCAGCATTTT
TRBV5-5	many	TRBJ2-2	NA	CASSRGSRGRGTGELFF	TGTGCCAGCAGCAGGGGGTCGCGTGGGAGAGGCACCGGGGAGCTGTTTTTT
TRBV5-1	many	TRBJ1-3	NA	CASSLSGNTIYF	TGCGCCAGCAGCTTGAGTGGAAACACCATATATTTT
TRBV5-1	many	TRBJ2-7	NA	CASSLGARDSQYF	TGCGCCAGCAGCTTAGGCGCAAGGGACTCTCAGTACTTC
TRBV6-1	many	TRBJ2-3	NA	CASTQYTDTQYF	TGTGCCAGCACCCAATACACAGATACGCAGTATTTT
TRBV12-3/TRBV12-4	NA	TRBJ2-3	TRBD2	CTSSLLAGVSPSTDTQYF	TGTACCAGCAGTTTACTAGCGGGGGTATCACCTAGCACAGATACGCAGTATTTT
TRBV5-1	many	TRBJ2-2	TRBD2	CASSLAGGAGLLNTGELFF	TGCGCCAGCAGCTTGGCCGGCGGAGCGGGGCTGTTGAACACCGGGGAGCTGTTTTTT
TRBV5-6	few	TRBJ2-1	TRBD2	CASSLELAGAGEQFF	TGTGCCAGCAGCTTGGAACTAGCGGGGGCAGGGGAGCAGTTCTTC
TRBV18	many	TRBJ1-1	TRBD1	CASSGQGSNTEAFF	TGTGCCAGCTCCGGACAGGGTTCAAACACTGAAGCTTTCTTT
TRBV7-2	few	TRBJ2-3	TRBD2	CASSRSGADTQYF	TGTGCCAGCAGCCGTAGCGGGGCAGATACGCAGTATTTT
TRBV7-2	NA	TRBJ2-3	TRBD2	CASSLGLAGGMGDTQYF	TGTGCCAGCAGCTTGGGACTAGCGGGGGGGATGGGAGATACGCAGTATTTT
TRBV7-8	many	TRBJ2-3	NA	CASSPLGDTQYF	TGTGCCAGCAGCCCCCTTGGGGATACGCAGTATTTT
TRBV29-1	NA	TRBJ1-2	NA	CSAGGGVDGYTF	TGCAGCGCCGGAGGAGGGGTGGATGGCTACACCTTC
TRBV10-3	NA	TRBJ1-2	NA	CAISDRGSNYGYTF	TGTGCCATCAGTGATAGGGGTTCTAACTATGGCTACACCTTC
TRBV20-1	many	TRBJ1-1	NA	CSAAHTEAFF	TGCAGTGCTGCCCACACTGAAGCTTTCTTT
TRBV5-1	many	TRBJ1-4	NA	CASSLGHPNEKLFF	TGCGCCAGCAGCTTGGGACACCCGAATGAAAAACTGTTTTTT
TRBV3-1	few	TRBJ1-1	NA	CASSQGTNTEAFF	TGTGCCAGCAGCCAAGGCACGAACACTGAAGCTTTCTTT
TRBV10-3	many	TRBJ2-5	TRBD2	CAISESWGLDLETQYF	TGTGCCATCAGTGAGTCGTGGGGACTAGATTTGGAGACCCAGTACTTC
TRBV11-2	NA	TRBJ2-7	TRBD2	CASSLAGGEQYF	TGTGCCAGCAGCTTAGCGGGAGGCGAGCAGTACTTC
TRBV5-1	many	TRBJ2-7	NA	CASSPWTARIRRYEQYF	TGCGCCAGCAGCCCCTGGACAGCACGCATAAGAAGGTACGAGCAGTACTTC
TRBV15	few	TRBJ1-2	TRBD1	CATSRAHAVQGGGYTF	TGTGCCACCAGCAGAGCCCACGCGGTACAGGGGGGTGGCTACACCTTC
TRBV3-1	many	TRBJ1-5	NA	CASSQETGGQPQHF	TGTGCCAGCAGCCAAGAGACAGGAGGTCAGCCCCAGCATTTT